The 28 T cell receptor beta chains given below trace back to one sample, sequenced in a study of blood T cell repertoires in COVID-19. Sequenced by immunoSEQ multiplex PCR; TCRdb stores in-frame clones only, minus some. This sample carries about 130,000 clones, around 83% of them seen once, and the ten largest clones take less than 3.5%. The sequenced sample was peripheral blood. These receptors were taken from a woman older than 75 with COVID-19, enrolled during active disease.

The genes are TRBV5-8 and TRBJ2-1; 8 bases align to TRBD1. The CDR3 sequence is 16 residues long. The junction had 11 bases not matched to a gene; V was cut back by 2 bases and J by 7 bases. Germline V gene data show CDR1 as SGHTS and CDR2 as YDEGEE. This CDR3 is CASSFAFRDRRNEQFF. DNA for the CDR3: TGTGCCAGCAGCTTCGCGTTCCGGGACAGGAGAAATGAGCAGTTCTTC.

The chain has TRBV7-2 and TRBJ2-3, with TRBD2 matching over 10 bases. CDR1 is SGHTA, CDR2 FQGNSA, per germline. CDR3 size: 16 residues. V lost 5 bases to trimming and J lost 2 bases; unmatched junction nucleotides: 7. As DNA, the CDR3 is TGTGCCAGCAGCCGGACTAGCGGAACAACCACAGATACGCAGTATTTT. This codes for CASSRTSGTTTDTQYF.

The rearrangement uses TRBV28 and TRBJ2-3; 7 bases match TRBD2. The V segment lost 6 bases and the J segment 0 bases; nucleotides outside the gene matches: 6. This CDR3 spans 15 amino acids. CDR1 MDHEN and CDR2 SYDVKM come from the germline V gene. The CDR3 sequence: CASRNRAGSTDTQYF. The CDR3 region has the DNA TGTGCCAGCAGGAATCGAGCGGGGAGCACAGATACGCAGTATTTT.

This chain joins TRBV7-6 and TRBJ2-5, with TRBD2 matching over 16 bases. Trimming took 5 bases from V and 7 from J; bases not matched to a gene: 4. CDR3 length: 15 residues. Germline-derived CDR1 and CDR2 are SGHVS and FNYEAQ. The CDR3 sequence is CASSPGLAGGVTQYF. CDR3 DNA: TGTGCCAGCAGCCCGGGACTAGCGGGAGGGGTGACCCAGTACTTC. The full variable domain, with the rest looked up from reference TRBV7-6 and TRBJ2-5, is GAGVSQSPRYKVTKRGQDVALRCDPISGHVSLYWYRQALGQGPEFLTYFNYEAQQDKSGLPNDRFSAERPEGSISTLTIQRTEQRDSAMYRCASSPGLAGGVTQYFGPGTRLLVL.

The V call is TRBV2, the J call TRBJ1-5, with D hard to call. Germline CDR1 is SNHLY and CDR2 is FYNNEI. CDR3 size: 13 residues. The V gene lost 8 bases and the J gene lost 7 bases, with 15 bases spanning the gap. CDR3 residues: CASGGGPGQPQHF. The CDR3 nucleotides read TGTGCCAGCGGCGGAGGGCCGGGGCAGCCCCAGCATTTT.

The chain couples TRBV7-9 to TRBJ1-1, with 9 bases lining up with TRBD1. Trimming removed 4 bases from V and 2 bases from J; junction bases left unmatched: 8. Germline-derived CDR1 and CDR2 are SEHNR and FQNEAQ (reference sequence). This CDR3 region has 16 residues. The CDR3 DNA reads TGTGCCAGCAGCTCGACCGGGACAGGGATAAACACTGAAGCTTTCTTT. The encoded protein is CASSSTGTGINTEAFF.

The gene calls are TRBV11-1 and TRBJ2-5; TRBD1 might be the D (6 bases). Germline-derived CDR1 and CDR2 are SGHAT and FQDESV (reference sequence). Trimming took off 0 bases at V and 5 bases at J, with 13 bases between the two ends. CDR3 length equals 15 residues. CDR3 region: CASSLATGRGETQYF. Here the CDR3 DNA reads TGTGCCAGCAGCTTAGCTACAGGGCGAGGGGAGACCCAGTACTTC.

The CDR3 loop reads CASSTRTSGRAVASYEQYF. DNA of the CDR3: TGTGCCAGCAGCACACGGACTAGCGGGAGGGCCGTGGCATCCTACGAGCAGTACTTC. The chain is built from TRBV21-1 and TRBJ2-7; the D call in the table, TRBD2, was not verified against the DNA. TRBV21-1 is a known pseudogene. The CDR3 sequence is 19 residues long.

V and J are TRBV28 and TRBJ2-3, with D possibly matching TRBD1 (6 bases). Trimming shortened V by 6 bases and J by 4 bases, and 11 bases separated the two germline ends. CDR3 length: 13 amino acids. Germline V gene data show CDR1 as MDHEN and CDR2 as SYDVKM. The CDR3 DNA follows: TGTGCCAGCAGCCGGACAGATCCAGATACGCAGTATTTT. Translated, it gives CASSRTDPDTQYF.

The CDR3: CASSQEKQGFTQYF. In nucleotides, the CDR3 is TGCGCCAGCAGCCAAGAAAAACAGGGCTTTACGCAGTATTTT. This rearrangement joins TRBV4-3 to TRBJ2-3, with D possibly TRBD1 on 6 matching bases. The CDR3 length is 14 residues. The V and J ends lost 0 bases and 8 bases respectively, with 12 bases between them. Germline V CDR1 and CDR2: LGHNA, YSLEER.

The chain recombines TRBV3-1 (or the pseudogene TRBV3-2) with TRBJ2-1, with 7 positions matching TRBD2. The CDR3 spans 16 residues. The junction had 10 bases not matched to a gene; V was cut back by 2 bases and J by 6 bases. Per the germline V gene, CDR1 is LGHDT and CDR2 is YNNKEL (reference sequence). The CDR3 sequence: CASSQWGTTPLNEQFF. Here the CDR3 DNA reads TGTGCCAGCAGCCAATGGGGGACTACCCCCCTCAATGAGCAGTTCTTC.

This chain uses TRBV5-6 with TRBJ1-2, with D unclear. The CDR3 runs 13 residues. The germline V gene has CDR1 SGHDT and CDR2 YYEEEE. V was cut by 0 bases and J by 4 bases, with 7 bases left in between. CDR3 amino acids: CASSLAGVYGYTF. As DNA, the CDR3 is TGTGCCAGCAGCTTGGCCGGGGTCTATGGCTACACCTTC. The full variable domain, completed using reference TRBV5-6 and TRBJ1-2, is DAGVTQSPTHLIKTRGQQVTLRCSPKSGHDTVSWYQQALGQGPQFIFQYYEEEERQRGNFPDRFSGHQFPNYSSELNVNALLLGDSALYLCASSLAGVYGYTFGSGTRLTVV.

The CDR3 reads CASSQDGGARGYTF. For the CDR3, the DNA is TGTGCCAGCAGCCAAGATGGGGGGGCGAGGGGCTACACCTTC. The chain has TRBV3-1 (or the pseudogene TRBV3-2) and TRBJ1-2, with a possible D match to TRBD1 (6 bases). The CDR3 covers 14 residues. Trimming took 0 bases from V and 8 from J, leaving 13 bases between them. Germline CDR1 and CDR2: LGHDT and YNNKEL (reference sequence).

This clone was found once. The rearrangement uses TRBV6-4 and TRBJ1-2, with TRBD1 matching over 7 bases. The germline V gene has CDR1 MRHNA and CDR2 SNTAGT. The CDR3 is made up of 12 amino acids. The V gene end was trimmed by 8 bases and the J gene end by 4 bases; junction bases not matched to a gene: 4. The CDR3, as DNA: TGTGCCAGCCGGGACAGCCGCTATGGCTACACCTTC. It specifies CASRDSRYGYTF.

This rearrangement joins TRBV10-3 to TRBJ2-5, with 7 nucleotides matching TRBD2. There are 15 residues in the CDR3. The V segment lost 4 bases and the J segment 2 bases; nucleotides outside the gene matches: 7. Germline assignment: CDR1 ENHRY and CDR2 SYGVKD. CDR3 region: CAISVGLGKQETQYF. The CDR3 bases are TGTGCCATCAGTGTCGGACTAGGGAAACAAGAGACCCAGTACTTC.

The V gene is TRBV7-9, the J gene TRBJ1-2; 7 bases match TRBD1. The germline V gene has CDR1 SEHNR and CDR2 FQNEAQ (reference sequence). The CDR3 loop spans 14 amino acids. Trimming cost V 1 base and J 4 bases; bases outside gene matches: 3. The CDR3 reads CASSLEGQIYGYTF. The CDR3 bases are TGTGCCAGCAGCTTAGAGGGACAGATCTATGGCTACACCTTC.

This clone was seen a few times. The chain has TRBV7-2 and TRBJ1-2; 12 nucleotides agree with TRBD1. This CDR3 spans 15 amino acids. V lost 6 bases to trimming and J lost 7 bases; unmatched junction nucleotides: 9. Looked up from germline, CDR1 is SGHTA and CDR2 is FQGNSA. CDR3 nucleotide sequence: TGTGCCAGCAGTCCTCCGGGACAGGGGGCCGGTGGCTACACCTTC. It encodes CASSPPGQGAGGYTF.

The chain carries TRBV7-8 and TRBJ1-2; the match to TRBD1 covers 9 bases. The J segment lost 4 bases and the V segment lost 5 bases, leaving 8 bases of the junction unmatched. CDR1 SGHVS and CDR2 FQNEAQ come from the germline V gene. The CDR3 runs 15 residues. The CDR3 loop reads CASSAGTGSLYGYTF. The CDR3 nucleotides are TGTGCCAGCAGCGCAGGGACAGGGAGTCTCTATGGCTACACCTTC. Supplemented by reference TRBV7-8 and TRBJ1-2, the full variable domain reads GAGVSQSPRYKVAKRGQDVALRCDPISGHVSLFWYQQALGQGPEFLTYFQNEAQLDKSGLPSDRFFAERPEGSVSTLKIQRTQQEDSAVYLCASSAGTGSLYGYTFGSGTRLTVV.

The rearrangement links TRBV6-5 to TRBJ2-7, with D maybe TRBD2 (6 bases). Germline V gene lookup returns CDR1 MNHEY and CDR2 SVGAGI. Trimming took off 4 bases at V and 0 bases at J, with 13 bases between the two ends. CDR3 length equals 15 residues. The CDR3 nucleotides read TGTGCCAGCAGTTCGGGACTTGGGAGCTCCTACGAGCAGTACTTC. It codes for CASSSGLGSSYEQYF.

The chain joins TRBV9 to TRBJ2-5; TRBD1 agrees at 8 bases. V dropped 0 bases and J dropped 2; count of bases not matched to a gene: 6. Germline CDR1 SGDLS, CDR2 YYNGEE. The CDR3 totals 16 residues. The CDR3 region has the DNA TGTGCCAGCAGCGTAGGCCAGGGGGCCGGACAAGAGACCCAGTACTTC. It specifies CASSVGQGAGQETQYF.

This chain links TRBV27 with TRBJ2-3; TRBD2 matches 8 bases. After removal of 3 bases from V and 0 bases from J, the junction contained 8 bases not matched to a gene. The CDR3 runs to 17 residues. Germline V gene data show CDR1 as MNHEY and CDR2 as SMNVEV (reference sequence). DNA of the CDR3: TGTGCCAGCAGTTTTCGGCGAGCGGGAGTTAGCACAGATACGCAGTATTTT. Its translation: CASSFRRAGVSTDTQYF.

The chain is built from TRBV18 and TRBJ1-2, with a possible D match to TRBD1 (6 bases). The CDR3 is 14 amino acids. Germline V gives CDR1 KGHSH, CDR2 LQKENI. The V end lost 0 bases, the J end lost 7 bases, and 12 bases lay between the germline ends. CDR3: CASSPPDRSGGYTF. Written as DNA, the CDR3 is TGTGCCAGCTCACCACCCGACAGGAGTGGTGGCTACACCTTC.

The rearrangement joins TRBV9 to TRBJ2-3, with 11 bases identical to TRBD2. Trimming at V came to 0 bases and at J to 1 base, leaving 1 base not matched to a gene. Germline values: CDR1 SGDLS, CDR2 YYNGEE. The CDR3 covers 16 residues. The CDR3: CASSVEGLAGTDTQYF. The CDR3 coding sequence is TGTGCCAGCAGCGTAGAGGGACTAGCGGGCACAGATACGCAGTATTTT. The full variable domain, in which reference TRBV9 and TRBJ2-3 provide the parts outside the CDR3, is DSGVTQTPKHLITATGQRVTLRCSPRSGDLSVYWYQQSLDQGLQFLIQYYNGEERAKGNILERFSAQQFPDLHSELNLSSLELGDSALYFCASSVEGLAGTDTQYFGPGTRLTVL.

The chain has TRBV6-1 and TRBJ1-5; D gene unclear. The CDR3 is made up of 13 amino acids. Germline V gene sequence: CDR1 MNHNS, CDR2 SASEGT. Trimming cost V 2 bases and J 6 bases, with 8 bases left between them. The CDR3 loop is CASSENRAQPQHF. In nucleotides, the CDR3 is TGTGCCAGCAGTGAAAACAGAGCTCAGCCCCAGCATTTT.

The CDR3: CASSPMGQGYEQYF. The CDR3 DNA sequence: TGCGCCAGCAGCCCTATGGGACAGGGCTACGAGCAGTACTTC. This chain joins TRBV5-1 and TRBJ2-7; TRBD1 aligns across 9 bases. Germline CDR1 reads SGHRS; CDR2 reads YFSETQ. Trimming at V came to 4 bases and at J to 3 bases, leaving 5 bases not matched to a gene. This CDR3 has 14 residues.

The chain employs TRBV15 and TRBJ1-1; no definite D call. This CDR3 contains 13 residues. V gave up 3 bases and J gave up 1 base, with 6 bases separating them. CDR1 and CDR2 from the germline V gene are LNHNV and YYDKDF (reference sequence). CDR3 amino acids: CATSRPENTEAFF. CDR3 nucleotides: TGTGCCACCAGCAGGCCAGAGAACACTGAAGCTTTCTTT.

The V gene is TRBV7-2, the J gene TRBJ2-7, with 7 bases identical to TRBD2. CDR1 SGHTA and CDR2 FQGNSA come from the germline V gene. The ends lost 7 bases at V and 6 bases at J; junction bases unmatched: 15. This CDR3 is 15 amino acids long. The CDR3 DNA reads TGTGCCAGCACCTCCTCCGGAGCGGGAATCTCCGAGCAGTACTTC. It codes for CASTSSGAGISEQYF.

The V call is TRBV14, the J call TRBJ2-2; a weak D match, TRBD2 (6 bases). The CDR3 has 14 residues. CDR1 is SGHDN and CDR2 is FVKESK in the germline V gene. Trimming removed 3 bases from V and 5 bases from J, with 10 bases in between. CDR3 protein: CASSQQGGTGELFF. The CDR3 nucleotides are TGTGCCAGCAGCCAGCAGGGAGGAACCGGGGAGCTGTTTTTT.